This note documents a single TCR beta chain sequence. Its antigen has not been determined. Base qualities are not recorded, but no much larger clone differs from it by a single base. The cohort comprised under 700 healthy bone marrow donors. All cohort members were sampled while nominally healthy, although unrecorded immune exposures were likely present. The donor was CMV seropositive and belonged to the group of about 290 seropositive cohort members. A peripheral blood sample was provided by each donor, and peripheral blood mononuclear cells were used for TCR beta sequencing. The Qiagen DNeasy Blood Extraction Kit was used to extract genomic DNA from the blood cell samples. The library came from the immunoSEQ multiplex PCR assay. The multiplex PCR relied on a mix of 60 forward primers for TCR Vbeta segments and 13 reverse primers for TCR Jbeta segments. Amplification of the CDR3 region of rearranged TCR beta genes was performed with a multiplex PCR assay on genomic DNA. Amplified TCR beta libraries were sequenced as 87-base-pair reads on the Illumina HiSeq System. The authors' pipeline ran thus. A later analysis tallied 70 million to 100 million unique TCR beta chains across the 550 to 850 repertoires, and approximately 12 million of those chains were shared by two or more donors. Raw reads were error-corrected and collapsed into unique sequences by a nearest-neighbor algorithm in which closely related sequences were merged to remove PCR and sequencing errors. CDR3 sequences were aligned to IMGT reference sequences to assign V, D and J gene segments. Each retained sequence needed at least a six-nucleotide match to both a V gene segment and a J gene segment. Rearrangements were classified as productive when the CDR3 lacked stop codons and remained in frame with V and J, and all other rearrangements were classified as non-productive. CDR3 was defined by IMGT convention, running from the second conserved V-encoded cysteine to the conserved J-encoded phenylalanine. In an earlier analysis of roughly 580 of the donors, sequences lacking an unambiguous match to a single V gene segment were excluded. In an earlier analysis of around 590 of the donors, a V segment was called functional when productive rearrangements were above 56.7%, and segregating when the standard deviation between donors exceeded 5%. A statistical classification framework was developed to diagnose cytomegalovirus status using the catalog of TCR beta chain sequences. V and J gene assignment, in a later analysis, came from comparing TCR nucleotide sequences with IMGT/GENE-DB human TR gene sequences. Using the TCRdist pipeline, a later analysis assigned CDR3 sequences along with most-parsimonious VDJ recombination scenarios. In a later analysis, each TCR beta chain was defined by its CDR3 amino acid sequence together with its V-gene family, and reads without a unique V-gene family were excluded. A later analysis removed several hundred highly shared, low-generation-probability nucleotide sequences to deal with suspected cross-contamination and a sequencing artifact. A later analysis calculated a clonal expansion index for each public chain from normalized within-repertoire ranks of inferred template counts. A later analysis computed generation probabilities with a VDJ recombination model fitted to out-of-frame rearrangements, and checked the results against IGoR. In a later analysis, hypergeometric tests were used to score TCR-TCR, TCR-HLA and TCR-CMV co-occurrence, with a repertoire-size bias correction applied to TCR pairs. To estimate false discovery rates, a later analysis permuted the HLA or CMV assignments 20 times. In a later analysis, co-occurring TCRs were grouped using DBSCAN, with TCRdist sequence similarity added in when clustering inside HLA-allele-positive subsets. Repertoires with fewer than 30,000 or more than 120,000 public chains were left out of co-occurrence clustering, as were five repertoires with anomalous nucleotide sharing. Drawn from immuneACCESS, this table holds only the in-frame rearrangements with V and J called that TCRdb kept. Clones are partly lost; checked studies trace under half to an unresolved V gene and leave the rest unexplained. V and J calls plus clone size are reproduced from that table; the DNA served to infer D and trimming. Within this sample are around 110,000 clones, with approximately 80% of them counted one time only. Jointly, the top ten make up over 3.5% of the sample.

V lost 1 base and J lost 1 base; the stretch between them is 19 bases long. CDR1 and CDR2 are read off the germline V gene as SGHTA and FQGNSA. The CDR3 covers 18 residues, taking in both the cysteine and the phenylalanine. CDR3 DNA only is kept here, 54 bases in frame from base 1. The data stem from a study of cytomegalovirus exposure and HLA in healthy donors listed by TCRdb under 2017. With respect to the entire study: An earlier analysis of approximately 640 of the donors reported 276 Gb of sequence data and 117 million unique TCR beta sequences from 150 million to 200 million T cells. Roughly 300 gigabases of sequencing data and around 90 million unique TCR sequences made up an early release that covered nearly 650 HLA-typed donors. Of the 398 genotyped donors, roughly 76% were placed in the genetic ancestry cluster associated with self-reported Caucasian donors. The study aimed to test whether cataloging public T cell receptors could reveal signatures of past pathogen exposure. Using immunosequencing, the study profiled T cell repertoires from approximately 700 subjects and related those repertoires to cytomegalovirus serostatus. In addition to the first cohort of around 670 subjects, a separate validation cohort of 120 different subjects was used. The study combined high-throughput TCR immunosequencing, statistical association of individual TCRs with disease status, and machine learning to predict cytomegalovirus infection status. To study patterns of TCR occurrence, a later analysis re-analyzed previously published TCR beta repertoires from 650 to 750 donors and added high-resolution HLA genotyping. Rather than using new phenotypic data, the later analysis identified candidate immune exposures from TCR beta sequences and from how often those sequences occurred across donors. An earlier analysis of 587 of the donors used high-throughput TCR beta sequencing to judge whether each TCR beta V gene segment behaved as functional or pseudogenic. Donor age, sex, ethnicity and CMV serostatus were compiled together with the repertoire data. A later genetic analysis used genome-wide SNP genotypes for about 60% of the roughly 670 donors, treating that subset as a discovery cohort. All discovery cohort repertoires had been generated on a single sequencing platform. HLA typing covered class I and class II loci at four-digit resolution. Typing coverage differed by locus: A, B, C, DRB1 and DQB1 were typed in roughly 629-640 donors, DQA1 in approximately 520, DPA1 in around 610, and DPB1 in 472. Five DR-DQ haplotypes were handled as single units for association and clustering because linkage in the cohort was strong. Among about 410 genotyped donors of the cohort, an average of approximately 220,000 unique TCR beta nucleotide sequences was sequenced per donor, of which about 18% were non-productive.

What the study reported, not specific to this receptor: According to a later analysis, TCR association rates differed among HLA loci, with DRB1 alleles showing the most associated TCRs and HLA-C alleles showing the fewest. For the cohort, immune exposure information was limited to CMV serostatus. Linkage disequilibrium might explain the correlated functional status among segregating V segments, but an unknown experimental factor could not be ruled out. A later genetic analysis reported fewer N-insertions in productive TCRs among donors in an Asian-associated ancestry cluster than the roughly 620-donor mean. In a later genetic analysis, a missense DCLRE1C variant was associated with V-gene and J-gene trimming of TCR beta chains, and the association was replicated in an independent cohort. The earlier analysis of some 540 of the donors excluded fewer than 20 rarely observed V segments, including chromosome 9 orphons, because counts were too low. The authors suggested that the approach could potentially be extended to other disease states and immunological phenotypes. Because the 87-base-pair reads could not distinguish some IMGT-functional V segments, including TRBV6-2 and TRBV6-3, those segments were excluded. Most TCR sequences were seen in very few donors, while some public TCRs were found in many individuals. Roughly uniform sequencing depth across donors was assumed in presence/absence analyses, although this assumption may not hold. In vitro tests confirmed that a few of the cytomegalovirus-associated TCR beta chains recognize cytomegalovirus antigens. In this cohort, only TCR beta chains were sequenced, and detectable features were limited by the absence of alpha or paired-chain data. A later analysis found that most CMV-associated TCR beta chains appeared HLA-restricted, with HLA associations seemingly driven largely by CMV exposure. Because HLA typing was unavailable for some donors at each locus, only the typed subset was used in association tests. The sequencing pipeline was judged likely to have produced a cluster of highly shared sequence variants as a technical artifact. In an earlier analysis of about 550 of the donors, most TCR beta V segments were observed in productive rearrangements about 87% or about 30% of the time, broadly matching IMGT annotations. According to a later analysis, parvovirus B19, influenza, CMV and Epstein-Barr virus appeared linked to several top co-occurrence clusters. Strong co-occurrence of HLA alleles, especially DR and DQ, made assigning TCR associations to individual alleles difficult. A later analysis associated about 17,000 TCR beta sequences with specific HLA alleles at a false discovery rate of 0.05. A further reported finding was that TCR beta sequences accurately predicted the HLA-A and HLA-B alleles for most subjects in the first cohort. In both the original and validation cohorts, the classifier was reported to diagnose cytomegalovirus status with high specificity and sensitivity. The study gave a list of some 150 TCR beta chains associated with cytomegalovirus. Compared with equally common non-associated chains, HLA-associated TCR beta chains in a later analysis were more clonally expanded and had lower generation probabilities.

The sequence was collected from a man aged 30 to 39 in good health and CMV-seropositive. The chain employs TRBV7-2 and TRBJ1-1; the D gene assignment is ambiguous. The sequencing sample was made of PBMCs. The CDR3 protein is CASSLETFGNIRNTEAFF. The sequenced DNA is TGTGCCAGCAGCTTAGAAACCTTCGGGAATATAAGGAACACTGAAGCTTTCTTT.